This T cell receptor beta chain was observed in a study of regulatory T cells in long-lasting Graves disease. Stated time point: persistent/refractory GD, antithyroid drugs over 5 years with positive TRAb. RNA extracted from PBMCs served as the sequencing template. Peripheral blood, at approximately 10 milliliters, went into EDTA tubes. CDR1 is SQVTM, CDR2 ANQGSEA, per germline. V lost 6 bases, J lost 3 bases, and 17 bases stayed unmatched. The CDR3 is 17 amino acids. Concerning this clonotype: Its antigen is not identified.

To make TCR beta libraries, researchers used iRepertoire HTBI primers and Arm-PCR of CDR3 regions. Using its own MiXCR run on the multiplex PCR reads, TCRdb lists one record per CDR3 protein. The table shows 500,000 to 800,000 distinct CDR3 sequences, with around 32% occurring only once. General observations from the study: Persistent Graves' patients showed a TCR diversity that was lower than that of newly diagnosed ones.

The chain joins TRBV29-1 to TRBJ2-7; 10 bases are shared with TRBD1. The specimen was peripheral blood mononuclear cells (PBMCs), collected when the disease was refractory, from a patient treated with antithyroid drugs. The TCR sequence derives from a female donor with Graves disease. DNA for the CDR3: TGCAGCGTGAATGGACAGGAGACAGGGGGCGCCGTCTACGAGCAGTACTTC. Its protein is CSVNGQETGGAVYEQYF.